Shown below are 8 T cell receptor beta chains from a single sample sequenced in a study of CD8+CD57+ T cells in acquired aplastic anemia. TCR beta VDJ and CDR3 profiling used genomic DNA as template. Each CDR3 protein gets one entry after TCRdb re-called the reads with MiXCR. The sample records some 160,000 distinct CDR3 sequences, around half being singletons. In patients chosen for sequencing, flow cytometry had shown CD8+CD57+ cell expansion. Input material: sorted CD4+, CD8+, or CD8+CD57+ T cells (not recorded which) from PBMCs. These receptors all come from a human donor with aplastic anemia.

V and J are TRBV3-1 and TRBJ2-7; D is possibly TRBD1 (5 bases). V was pared by 4 bases and J by 2 bases, with 15 bases between. Germline lookup yields CDR1 LGHDT and CDR2 YNNKEL (reference sequence). The CDR3 is 15 residues long. The CDR3, as DNA: TGTGCCAGCAGCCCCGAGCTCCAGGGCCCCTACGAGCAGTACTTC. Its translation is CASSPELQGPYEQYF.

The table lists this clonotype with many counts. J is TRBJ2-1 and V is TRBV12-3 or TRBV12-4; 7 positions agree with TRBD2. V shed 7 bases and J 3 bases; nucleotides not matched to a gene: 9. The CDR3 contains 15 residues. The CDR3 nucleotides are TGTGCCAGCACCATCGGACTAGTGTTCTACAATGAGCAGTTCTTC. Its protein product is CASTIGLVFYNEQFF.

V usage is TRBV7-9 and J usage is TRBJ2-7, with D tentatively TRBD2 (6 bases). Germline CDR1 reads SEHNR; CDR2 reads FQNEAQ (reference sequence). The length of the CDR3 is 13 residues. V lost 3 bases, J lost 5 bases, and 11 bases lay in between. As DNA, the CDR3 is TGTGCCAGCAGCTTGGCTGGAGGGGACGAGCAGTACTTC. Protein: CASSLAGGDEQYF.

This clonotype was observed many times. V is TRBV6-4 and J is TRBJ2-1, with D possibly called TRBD1 or TRBD2 (5 bases each). Germline CDR1 and CDR2: MRHNA and SNTAGT. V was trimmed by 0 bases and J by 6 bases, leaving 12 bases between them. The CDR3 totals 15 residues. The CDR3, as DNA: TGTGCCAGCAGTGACTCCGGGGCCTTAATCAATGAGCAGTTCTTC. This codes for CASSDSGALINEQFF.

The chain combines TRBV2 with TRBJ2-7; D call uncertain. Trimming shortened V by 4 bases and J by 0 bases, and 13 bases separated the two germline ends. The CDR3 covers 15 residues. CDR1 is SNHLY and CDR2 is FYNNEI in the germline V gene. CDR3 DNA: TGTGCCAGCAGTGGGAGATCCTTCGGCTCCTACGAGCAGTACTTC. Translated, it gives CASSGRSFGSYEQYF.

V usage is TRBV6-1 and J usage is TRBJ1-5; D uncertain. V gave up 0 bases and J gave up 2 bases, with 8 bases separating them. This CDR3 comprises 15 residues. Germline V gene lookup returns CDR1 MNHNS and CDR2 SASEGT. The CDR3 spells CASSEARWGNQPQHF. Here the CDR3 DNA reads TGTGCCAGCAGTGAAGCACGGTGGGGCAATCAGCCCCAGCATTTT.

The rearrangement joins TRBV2 to TRBJ1-4, with D tentatively TRBD1 (5 bases). The CDR3 length is 15 residues. Per germline, CDR1 SNHLY and CDR2 FYNNEI. V was cut by 6 bases and J by 0 bases, with 11 bases left in between. The CDR3 spells CASRMGVATNEKLFF. CDR3 nucleotide sequence: TGTGCCAGCAGGATGGGGGTTGCAACTAATGAAAAACTGTTTTTT.

The chain couples TRBV7-2 to TRBJ2-5, with D maybe TRBD1 (7 bases). The CDR3 spans 11 residues. The V and J ends lost 4 bases and 11 bases respectively, with 11 bases between them. The germline V gene encodes CDR1 SGHTA and CDR2 FQGNSA. CDR3 in amino acids: CASSSGGLQYF. CDR3 sequence (DNA): TGTGCCAGCAGCTCAGGGGGGCTGCAGTACTTC.